This TCR beta chain was sequenced during a study of CD4 T cells in relation to SARS-CoV-2 and coronaviruses. The CDR3 sequence is 15 residues long. Germline CDR1 is LGHNA and CDR2 is YSLEER. Losses at the gene ends were 5 bases for V and 5 bases for J; bases not matched to a gene: 6. TCRdb's table, derived via immunoSEQ multiplex PCR, lists solely in-frame clones and lacks some. The sample includes approximately 36,000 clones, just under 85% of them seen just once. Notes on this clone: Its antigen is undetermined.

The V gene is TRBV4-3, the J gene TRBJ2-2, with TRBD1 identical over 9 bases. The TCR comes from an adult with COVID-19. The sequencing sample was made of naive CD4+ T cells from PBMCs, cultured in vitro. Subset: naive CD4+ T cells isolated by negative enrichment. The CDR3 DNA is TGCGCCAGCAGCTTTACAGGGGGCCGAACCGGGGAGCTGTTTTTT. It encodes CASSFTGGRTGELFF.